The clone carrying this T cell receptor beta chain was detected only a few times. As yet, its antigen is unknown. TCRdb ran MiXCR on the reads and lists one entry per CDR3 protein. The sample consists of around 900,000 distinct CDR3 sequences, roughly 30% of them appearing once. The record originates from a study of T cell repertoires in cytomegalovirus infection. Study background: Recently identified HLA-C-restricted and well-studied HLA-B-restricted CMV epitopes were used. Matching HLA type and CMV infection were both indicated by public TCR beta signatures. Study-wide results and caveats: In two of eight donors, the top clonotype was HLA-C-restricted CMV-specific.

The germline V and J ends were trimmed by 2 bases and 0 bases, with 17 bases remaining between them. The length of the CDR3 is 18 residues. Germline CDR1 reads MNHEY; CDR2 reads SVGEGT. The sequence derives from a human donor in good health (CMV status not recorded). Some clones in this sample may be carry-over from other donors' samples. This chain uses TRBV6-2 or TRBV6-3 with TRBJ1-5; D perhaps matches TRBD1 (5 bases). Sequencing was performed on cultured CD8+ T cells from PBMCs, taken from culture after CMV antigen stimulation. The CDR3 nucleotides read TGTGCCAGCAGTTACACGGTCGCGGGGGAGTATAGCAATCAGCCCCAGCATTTT. Translation gives CASSYTVAGEYSNQPQHF.